The 31 T cell receptor beta chains below were found in one sample sequenced in a study of T cell changes during pregnancy in multiple sclerosis. Libraries were prepared by immunoSEQ multiplex PCR; TCRdb keeps only in-frame clonotypes and omits some of them. The sample lists about 85,000 clones, 80% to 95% seen once, with under 3% in the top ten. Here the sequenced sample was peripheral blood, taken in the first trimester of pregnancy. The receptors come from a female donor with multiple sclerosis, enrolled in a pregnancy study.

J is TRBJ1-2 and V is TRBV30; D is unclear. The germline gives CDR1 GTSNPN, CDR2 SVGIG (reference sequence). CDR3 size: 15 residues. The V and J ends lost 0 bases and 5 bases respectively, with 16 bases between them. CDR3 in DNA: TGTGCCTGGAGTGTAGGGAGGATGGGGTTGTATGGCTACACCTTC. Encoded protein: CAWSVGRMGLYGYTF.

CDR3 protein: CASSLGAGVDSPLHF. The DNA for the CDR3 is TGTGCCAGCAGCTTAGGTGCCGGGGTCGATTCACCCCTCCACTTT. J is TRBJ1-6 and V is TRBV7-2; D remains ambiguous. The germline CDR1 and CDR2 sequences are SGHTA and FQGNSA. The V end was cut by 1 base, the J end by 8 bases, with 12 bases between. This CDR3 comprises 15 residues.

The chain combines TRBV5-6 with TRBJ2-5; 9 positions match TRBD1. V was clipped by 4 bases and J by 4 bases; unmatched bases: 11. Germline CDR1 and CDR2: SGHDT and YYEEEE. This CDR3 comprises 16 residues. CDR3 in DNA: TGTGCCAGCAGCCCCCCTCCCGAGACAGGGGGAGAGACCCAGTACTTC. This gives the protein CASSPPPETGGETQYF.

The DNA of the CDR3 is TGTGCCAGCAGCCTGGGACTAGCGGGGGCCCAAGATACGCAGTATTTT. Translation gives CASSLGLAGAQDTQYF. The chain joins TRBV5-4 to TRBJ2-3; TRBD2 matches 14 bases. V trimming: 4 bases; J trimming: 5 bases; junction bases outside the gene matches: 6. The CDR3 extends over 16 amino acids. Germline values: CDR1 SGHNT, CDR2 YYREEE (reference sequence).

The chain is built from TRBV28 and TRBJ2-7, with D possibly TRBD1 on 6 matching bases. This CDR3 is 14 amino acids long. V was trimmed by 7 bases and J by 4 bases, leaving 17 bases between them. Germline values: CDR1 MDHEN, CDR2 SYDVKM. This CDR3 reads CASNGEGEGYEQYF. The CDR3 DNA reads as TGTGCCAGCAATGGTGAGGGGGAAGGATACGAGCAGTACTTC.

This chain joins TRBV6-5 and TRBJ2-1; 8 bases agree with TRBD1. CDR3 length equals 14 residues. Germline values: CDR1 MNHEY, CDR2 SVGAGI. Losses at the gene ends were 7 bases for V and 8 bases for J; bases not matched to a gene: 10. CDR3 DNA sequence: TGTGCCAGCACCCCGTTCGGACAGGGATATGAGCAGTTCTTC. It codes for CASTPFGQGYEQFF.

This rearrangement joins TRBV28 to TRBJ1-3; possible D gene TRBD1, 5 bases. The CDR3 consists of 16 residues. Between the trimmed V and J ends, which lost 4 bases and 4 bases, there was a span of 17 bases. The germline CDR1 and CDR2 sequences are MDHEN and SYDVKM. The CDR3 bases are TGTGCCAGCAGTTCCCTCAGGGTTACAGAAGGAAACACCATATATTTT. Amino acids: CASSSLRVTEGNTIYF.

In its sample, this clone was seen a few times. The chain is built from TRBV6-1 and TRBJ1-6; no definite D call. The CDR3 has 13 residues. V was cut by 7 bases and J by 7 bases, with 11 bases left in between. Germline CDR1 is MNHNS and CDR2 is SASEGT. CDR3 region: CASTIAGNSPLHF. The CDR3 nucleotides read TGTGCCAGCACCATAGCGGGGAATTCACCCCTCCACTTT.

The chain links TRBV9 to TRBJ1-1; D unclear. Germline CDR1 and CDR2: SGDLS and YYNGEE. The CDR3 has 14 residues. The V end was cut by 2 bases, the J end by 1 base, with 9 bases between. In nucleotides, the CDR3 is TGTGCCAGCAGCGTCTCGACTGGGAACACTGAAGCTTTCTTT. Translated: CASSVSTGNTEAFF.

The V and J genes are TRBV5-4 and TRBJ1-4; tentative D call: TRBD1 (5 bases). The germline V and J ends were trimmed by 4 bases and 2 bases, with 9 bases remaining between them. This CDR3 region has 14 residues. Per the germline V gene, CDR1 is SGHNT and CDR2 is YYREEE (reference sequence). The CDR3 DNA reads TGTGCCAGCAGCCTCGGGGGGACTAATGAAAAACTGTTTTTT. Translated, it gives CASSLGGTNEKLFF.

The chain couples TRBV7-2 to TRBJ2-1; 15 bases fit TRBD2. V shed 5 bases, J shed 5 bases, and the junction held 10 bases outside the gene matches. CDR1 SGHTA and CDR2 FQGNSA come from the germline V gene. CDR3 length equals 18 residues. Here the CDR3 DNA reads TGTGCCAGCAGCGCCCGGACTAGCGGGGGGGCCCGAAACAATGAGCAGTTCTTC. This encodes CASSARTSGGARNNEQFF.

J is TRBJ2-3 and V is TRBV28, with D unresolved. CDR1 and CDR2 (germline): MDHEN, SYDVKM. The CDR3 loop spans 12 amino acids. The germline V and J ends were trimmed by 6 bases and 0 bases, with 4 bases remaining between them. This CDR3 is CASRESTDTQYF. CDR3 nucleotides: TGTGCCAGCAGAGAGAGCACAGATACGCAGTATTTT.

V gene TRBV7-6 combines with J gene TRBJ1-2; tentative D call: TRBD1 (5 bases). CDR1 and CDR2 (germline): SGHVS, FNYEAQ. Trimming removed 0 bases at V and 6 bases at J, with 14 bases between. The CDR3 sequence is 15 residues long. This CDR3 reads CASSLAPGGADGYTF. CDR3 nucleotides: TGTGCCAGCAGCTTAGCCCCCGGAGGGGCAGATGGCTACACCTTC.

The chain uses TRBV30 and TRBJ2-3, with D unclear. The CDR3 is made up of 10 amino acids. With 7 bases removed from V and 3 bases from J, the gap between germline ends came to 5 bases. Germline assignment: CDR1 GTSNPN and CDR2 SVGIG (reference sequence). CDR3 DNA: TGTGCCTCACAGACAGATACGCAGTATTTT. This encodes CASQTDTQYF.

The gene calls are TRBV30 and TRBJ1-2; possible D gene TRBD1, 5 bases. From germline, CDR1 is GTSNPN and CDR2 SVGIG (reference sequence). This CDR3 spans 13 amino acids. The germline V and J ends were trimmed by 3 bases and 4 bases, with 12 bases remaining between them. Here the CDR3 DNA reads TGTGCCTGGAGGGGGGGGTCTGCCTATGGCTACACCTTC. Amino acids: CAWRGGSAYGYTF.

The genes are TRBV6-6 and TRBJ2-1, with TRBD2 matching 11 bases. The ends lost 8 bases at V and 7 bases at J; junction bases unmatched: 10. Germline CDR1 MNHNY, CDR2 SVGAGI (reference sequence). The length of the CDR3 is 15 residues. The CDR3: CASGGGLAGGNEQFF. CDR3 coding DNA: TGTGCCAGCGGGGGGGGGCTAGCGGGAGGTAATGAGCAGTTCTTC.

This rearrangement joins TRBV28 to TRBJ2-7; TRBD1 matches 9 bases. Germline V gene data show CDR1 as MDHEN and CDR2 as SYDVKM. This CDR3 region has 17 residues. The junction had 12 bases not matched to a gene; V was cut back by 4 bases and J by 2 bases. The CDR3 DNA reads as TGTGCCAGCAGTTACCCTCCTCGAACAGGGGGCCCCTACGAGCAGTACTTC. The encoded protein is CASSYPPRTGGPYEQYF.

This sequence joins TRBV5-6 and TRBJ2-3; 10 bases align to TRBD2. With V trimmed by 6 bases and J by 2 bases, 9 bases remained unmatched. The V gene's germline CDR1 is SGHDT and CDR2 YYEEEE. The CDR3 runs 16 residues. The CDR3 bases are TGTGCCAGCATCCTTCTAGCGGGGGAGCTCACAGATACGCAGTATTTT. Translated, it gives CASILLAGELTDTQYF.

The chain links TRBV2 to TRBJ1-5; no clear D. V was pared by 7 bases and J by 4 bases, with 11 bases between. The germline V gene has CDR1 SNHLY and CDR2 FYNNEI. The CDR3 is 13 residues long. CDR3 region: CASKAEGNQPQHF. In DNA form, the CDR3 reads TGTGCCAGCAAGGCAGAGGGAAATCAGCCCCAGCATTTT.

This sequence joins TRBV6-1 and TRBJ2-7; 7 nucleotides align to TRBD1. The V gene end was trimmed by 4 bases and the J gene end by 2 bases; junction bases not matched to a gene: 8. The germline CDR1 and CDR2 sequences are MNHNS and SASEGT. This CDR3 is built from 15 residues. Here the CDR3 reads CASSGPDRSTYEQYF. The CDR3 region has the DNA TGTGCCAGCAGTGGACCGGACAGGTCGACCTACGAGCAGTACTTC.

The rearrangement joins TRBV19 to TRBJ2-1; TRBD2 is a possible D gene (7 bases). This CDR3 contains 19 residues. Between the trimmed V and J ends, which lost 5 bases and 7 bases, there was a span of 30 bases. Per germline, CDR1 LNHDA and CDR2 SQIVND (reference sequence). The CDR3 region has the DNA TGTGCCAGTAGTCCGAAAAGGGCTTCGGGATGGGGGGGGCCAAATGAGCAGTTCTTC. It is translated as CASSPKRASGWGGPNEQFF.

This chain connects TRBV27 to TRBJ2-7, with 7 bases lining up with TRBD1. In germline, CDR1 is MNHEY, CDR2 SMNVEV (reference sequence). The CDR3 runs 12 residues. Trimming took 5 bases from V and 6 from J; bases not matched to a gene: 4. CDR3 coding DNA: TGTGCCAGCAGTATAACAGGGGTCGAGCAGTACTTC. Amino acid sequence: CASSITGVEQYF.

This clone occurred once. The rearrangement joins TRBV25-1 to TRBJ1-2, with D maybe TRBD1 (5 bases). The germline V gene has CDR1 MGHDK and CDR2 SYGVNS. The ends were cut back, 2 bases at V and 8 bases at J, with 12 bases in the middle. CDR3 size: 13 residues. For the CDR3, the DNA is TGTGCCAGCAGTGAACGGAGGGGTCGGGGCTACACCTTC. Residues: CASSERRGRGYTF.

This CDR3 reads CASSIEGAGSEAFF. CDR3 DNA sequence: TGTGCCAGTAGTATAGAGGGGGCCGGGTCTGAAGCTTTCTTT. The V call is TRBV19, the J call TRBJ1-1; D may be TRBD1 (6 bases). CDR1 is LNHDA and CDR2 is SQIVND in the germline V gene (reference sequence). The CDR3 is 14 amino acids. V was shortened by 0 bases and J by 6 bases, with 11 bases between the two germline ends.

CDR3 bases: TGTGCCAGCACCATAGCGGGGGGGAGGTACAATGAGCAGTTCTTC. This codes for CASTIAGGRYNEQFF. This chain connects TRBV2 to TRBJ2-1, with 11 positions matching TRBD2. V shed 7 bases and J 4 bases; nucleotides not matched to a gene: 6. Germline CDR1 and CDR2: SNHLY and FYNNEI. The CDR3 is 15 amino acids.

The V gene is TRBV7-2, the J gene TRBJ2-3, with D perhaps TRBD1 (6 bases). Trimming cost V 1 base and J 0 bases, with 8 bases left between them. CDR3 length: 15 amino acids. The V gene's germline CDR1 is SGHTA and CDR2 FQGNSA. CDR3 nucleotides: TGTGCCAGCAGCTTAGAACAGGGTAGCACAGATACGCAGTATTTT. It encodes CASSLEQGSTDTQYF.

J is TRBJ1-5 and V is TRBV10-3, with 10 bases fitting TRBD1. CDR3 length: 14 amino acids. The V and J ends lost 8 bases and 4 bases, in that order; junction bases with no gene match: 5. The germline gives CDR1 ENHRY, CDR2 SYGVKD. The CDR3 reads CAIGTGVENQPQHF. The CDR3 DNA follows: TGTGCCATCGGGACAGGGGTTGAGAATCAGCCCCAGCATTTT.

This clone has only one observation. CDR3 sequence (DNA): TGTGCCAGCAGCCAATATGTAAGGGGAACTAACACTGAAGCTTTCTTT. Its protein product is CASSQYVRGTNTEAFF. The chain couples TRBV7-2 to TRBJ1-1, with a tentative D call TRBD1 (5 bases). This CDR3 is 16 amino acids long. V was clipped by 5 bases and J by 2 bases, with 18 bases between them. From germline, CDR1 is SGHTA and CDR2 FQGNSA.

This chain connects TRBV28 to TRBJ1-2; D is perhaps TRBD1 (6 bases). The V end was cut by 6 bases, the J end by 5 bases, with 25 bases between. Germline loops: CDR1 MDHEN, CDR2 SYDVKM. The CDR3 runs 17 residues. As DNA, the CDR3 is TGTGCCAGCAGGTCTACCCCCAACAGGGCAAAGGGGTATGGCTACACCTTC. It translates to CASRSTPNRAKGYGYTF.

The DNA for the CDR3 is TGTGCCAGTACGAGGCAGGGGGCATTAGGCGGCTACACCTTC. Its translation is CASTRQGALGGYTF. The rearrangement links TRBV19 to TRBJ1-2; 8 bases match TRBD1. After removal of 7 bases from V and 8 bases from J, the junction contained 12 bases not matched to a gene. CDR1 and CDR2 (germline): LNHDA, SQIVND (reference sequence). CDR3 length equals 14 residues.

The V and J genes are TRBV5-1 and TRBJ1-5; no firm D call. The germline CDR1 and CDR2 sequences are SGHRS and YFSETQ. V was trimmed by 1 base and J by 6 bases, leaving 23 bases between them. CDR3 length: 18 residues. The CDR3 nucleotides are TGCGCCAGCAGCTTGAGTCCCCAAGACCCCACGAGGCGTCAGCCCCAGCATTTT. As protein: CASSLSPQDPTRRQPQHF.